Below are 10 T cell receptor beta chains sequenced from a single sample in a study of blood T cell repertoires in COVID-19. Only in-frame clones appear in the TCRdb table, and some are missing; sequencing was by immunoSEQ multiplex PCR. This sample carries approximately 190,000 clones, 82% of them seen once, and the ten largest clones take 6.9%. The source material was peripheral blood. These receptors originate from a human donor with acute or convalescent COVID-19. The donor label of this sample is uncertain.

This clone appeared once. This CDR3 is also generated by other DNA sequences in the sample. V usage is TRBV18 and J usage is TRBJ2-3; D remains unclear. This CDR3 contains 14 residues. CDR1 and CDR2 from the germline V gene are KGHSH and LQKENI. With 0 bases removed from V and 0 bases from J, the gap between germline ends came to 4 bases. Written as DNA, the CDR3 is TGTGCCAGCTCACCACCGAGTAGCACAGATACGCAGTATTTT. It is translated as CASSPPSSTDTQYF. The full variable domain, with the rest looked up from reference TRBV18 and TRBJ2-3, is NAGVMQNPRHLVRRRGQEARLRCSPMKGHSHVYWYRQLPEEGLKFMVYLQKENIIDESGMPKERFSAEFPKEGPSILRIQQVVRGDSAAYFCASSPPSSTDTQYFGPGTRLTVL.

The V call is TRBV4-3, the J call TRBJ2-7, with TRBD2 identical over 7 bases. Trimming cost V 2 bases and J 2 bases; bases outside gene matches: 15. The CDR3 is made up of 18 amino acids. CDR1 LGHNA and CDR2 YSLEER come from the germline V gene. CDR3 region: CASSQLGTGTKQTYEQYF. The CDR3 nucleotides are TGCGCCAGCAGCCAACTAGGGACCGGGACTAAGCAAACCTACGAGCAGTACTTC.

As to this clone: The same CDR3 also results from other DNA sequences found in this sample. The chain employs TRBV18 and TRBJ1-1, with 7 bases aligning to TRBD1. Trimming took 3 bases from V and 3 from J; bases not matched to a gene: 1. Germline values: CDR1 KGHSH, CDR2 LQKENI. The CDR3 spans 13 residues. CDR3 amino acids: CASSPDRDTEAFF. The CDR3 nucleotides read TGTGCCAGCTCACCCGACAGGGACACTGAAGCTTTCTTT.

The V gene is TRBV2, the J gene TRBJ1-5; D not resolved. Germline CDR1 SNHLY, CDR2 FYNNEI. This CDR3 region has 13 residues. V was shortened by 1 base and J by 4 bases, with 5 bases between the two germline ends. The CDR3 region is CASSEGQNQPQHF. The CDR3 region has the DNA TGTGCCAGCAGTGAAGGGCAGAATCAGCCCCAGCATTTT.

In the case of this clone: The same CDR3 arises from other DNA sequences in this sample as well. The chain has TRBV6-5 and TRBJ1-2; 9 nucleotides line up with TRBD1. The CDR3 covers 14 residues. CDR1 is MNHEY, CDR2 SVGAGI, per germline. Trimming removed 7 bases from V and 2 bases from J; junction bases left unmatched: 5. CDR3 amino acids: CASKPGQGNYGYTF. CDR3 in DNA: TGTGCCAGCAAACCGGGACAGGGCAACTATGGCTACACCTTC.

The chain combines TRBV6-5 with TRBJ1-5; weak D call: TRBD1 (6 bases). Germline V CDR1 and CDR2: MNHEY, SVGAGI. CDR3 size: 14 residues. The ends were cut back, 6 bases at V and 0 bases at J, with 9 bases in the middle. The CDR3 region is CASRAQGSNQPQHF. CDR3 coding DNA: TGTGCCAGCAGGGCACAGGGTAGCAATCAGCCCCAGCATTTT.

The chain employs TRBV10-3 and TRBJ1-1; the D gene is possibly TRBD1 (6 bases). CDR1 and CDR2 from the germline V gene are ENHRY and SYGVKD. The CDR3 totals 13 residues. The V gene lost 5 bases and the J gene lost 4 bases, with 11 bases spanning the gap. CDR3 bases: TGTGCCATCAGTAGTGGACAGAGCACTGAAGCTTTCTTT. The encoded protein is CAISSGQSTEAFF.

J is TRBJ2-7 and V is TRBV6-5; 8 bases fit TRBD2. The V and J ends lost 10 bases and 5 bases, in that order; junction bases with no gene match: 16. Germline V gene lookup returns CDR1 MNHEY and CDR2 SVGAGI. The CDR3 consists of 15 residues. The CDR3 nucleotides are TGTGCCACCTTCGCGCGGGAGGTGAGGGGGGACGAGCAGTACTTC. The encoded protein is CATFAREVRGDEQYF.

This clone turned up a few times. The chain carries TRBV29-1 and TRBJ1-5; 10 bases are a match to TRBD1. Germline assignment: CDR1 SQVTM and CDR2 ANQGSEA. The CDR3 has 16 amino acids. V dropped 4 bases and J dropped 3; count of bases not matched to a gene: 9. The CDR3 region is CSVGLTGTGVNQPQHF. CDR3 in DNA: TGCAGCGTTGGGTTGACCGGGACAGGGGTCAATCAGCCCCAGCATTTT. The whole variable domain, remainder taken from reference TRBV29-1 and TRBJ1-5, is SAVISQKPSRDICQRGTSLTIQCQVDSQVTMMFWYRQQPGQSLTLIATANQGSEATYESGFVIDKFPISRPNLTFSTLTVSNMSPEDSSIYLCSVGLTGTGVNQPQHFGDGTRLSIL.

This clone was detected only once. This sequence joins TRBV5-1 and TRBJ2-3; 12 nucleotides match TRBD1. V shed 0 bases, J shed 6 bases, and the junction held 5 bases outside the gene matches. There are 16 residues in the CDR3. Germline-derived CDR1 and CDR2 are SGHRS and YFSETQ. CDR3 region: CASSLGDRGRTDTQYF. CDR3 coding DNA: TGCGCCAGCAGCTTGGGGGACAGGGGGCGTACTGATACGCAGTATTTT. Using reference TRBV5-1 and TRBJ2-3 for the parts outside the CDR3, the full variable domain is KAGVTQTPRYLIKTRGQQVTLSCSPISGHRSVSWYQQTPGQGLQFLFEYFSETQRNKGNFPGRFSGRQFSNSRSEMNVSTLELGDSALYLCASSLGDRGRTDTQYFGPGTRLTVL.